The TCR beta chain described here comes from a study of blood T cells in healthy people across ages. Points on this clonotype: Its cognate antigen is unknown.

This CDR3 has 13 amino acids. V lost 2 bases and J lost 6, with 9 bases in between. Per germline, CDR1 SGHTA and CDR2 FQGNSA. Study-level findings and limits: TCR beta diversity, measured per million T cells, fell in a roughly linear way with age.

A J-beta primer mix and a sample-barcoded 5' primer were used in a second PCR of about 7 to 12 cycles. TCRdb fed the 5' RACE reads into MiXCR, producing one record per CDR3 protein. The data show 600,000 or so distinct CDR3 sequences, about 30% seen once. This clonotype was sampled from a woman over 75 in good health. The sample was blood. The gene calls are TRBV7-2 and TRBJ2-3; D is unresolved. The CDR3 coding sequence is TGTGCCAGCAGCTTATTTGGTGTGGATACGCAGTATTTT. Residues: CASSLFGVDTQYF.